The 17 T cell receptor beta chains below were found in one sample sequenced in a study of T cell changes during pregnancy in multiple sclerosis. Clones were sequenced by immunoSEQ multiplex PCR, and TCRdb holds only the in-frame ones, with some missing. The table lists around 56,000 clones, 75% to 90% of them singletons. The source was peripheral blood, collected after pregnancy. The receptors derive from a female donor with multiple sclerosis, enrolled in a pregnancy study.

The rearrangement uses TRBV4-2 and TRBJ2-1; D is undetermined. The CDR3 is made up of 13 amino acids. V lost 3 bases, J lost 15 bases, and 18 bases lay in between. Germline V gives CDR1 LGHNA, CDR2 YNFKEQ. CDR3 nucleotide sequence: TGTGCCAGCAGCCAGGGCCCCTCTCTTCCTCGGTTCTTC. This codes for CASSQGPSLPRFF.

This chain joins TRBV29-1 and TRBJ1-1; D might be TRBD1 (5 bases). V was clipped by 4 bases and J by 4 bases, with 16 bases between them. The CDR3 runs 14 residues. CDR1 is SQVTM and CDR2 is ANQGSEA in the germline V gene. The CDR3, as DNA: TGCAGCGTTGGGGGCCCGGGGGAGGCCACTGAAGCTTTCTTT. Translating it yields CSVGGPGEATEAFF.

CDR3 in amino acids: CAIRQGEGTEAFF. The CDR3 nucleotides read TGTGCCATCAGACAGGGGGAAGGCACTGAAGCTTTCTTT. This rearrangement joins TRBV10-3 to TRBJ1-1, with 8 nucleotides matching TRBD1. V shed 6 bases and J 4 bases; nucleotides not matched to a gene: 4. The CDR3 consists of 13 residues. The germline V gene encodes CDR1 ENHRY and CDR2 SYGVKD.

The V and J genes are TRBV14 and TRBJ2-1, with D maybe TRBD1 (6 bases). V was shortened by 5 bases and J by 15 bases, with 17 bases between the two germline ends. Germline CDR1 is SGHDN and CDR2 is FVKESK. CDR3 length: 12 residues. The CDR3 is CASSVLQGPLFF. In nucleotides, the CDR3 is TGTGCCAGCAGCGTCCTTCAGGGGCCACTGTTCTTC.

The chain has TRBV5-1 and TRBJ2-7; 7 bases line up with TRBD1. This CDR3 is 13 amino acids long. The germline CDR1 and CDR2 sequences are SGHRS and YFSETQ. The trim removed 2 bases at V and 6 bases at J, leaving 5 bases unmatched. Here the CDR3 reads CASSFQSGGEQYF. In nucleotides, the CDR3 is TGCGCCAGCAGCTTTCAGTCAGGGGGCGAGCAGTACTTC.

The rearrangement joins TRBV30 to TRBJ1-6; no firm D call. Between the trimmed V and J ends, which lost 3 bases and 8 bases, there was a span of 14 bases. The CDR3 spans 14 residues. Germline V gene data show CDR1 as GTSNPN and CDR2 as SVGIG (reference sequence). As DNA, the CDR3 is TGTGCCTGGAGGCCGCCCCCGAGGCATTCACCCCTCCACTTT. This translates into CAWRPPPRHSPLHF.

This clone was observed a few times. The V gene is TRBV11-2, the J gene TRBJ2-1; 9 bases fit TRBD2. V shed 1 base and J 4 bases; nucleotides not matched to a gene: 2. The CDR3 is 15 amino acids. Germline assignment: CDR1 SGHAT and CDR2 FQNNGV. CDR3 DNA sequence: TGTGCCAGCAGCTTAGGTAGCGGGGGATACAATGAGCAGTTCTTC. It specifies CASSLGSGGYNEQFF.

The chain has TRBV5-1 and TRBJ1-1, with TRBD1 matching 12 bases. The CDR3 totals 15 residues. Per the germline V gene, CDR1 is SGHRS and CDR2 is YFSETQ. V was clipped by 2 bases and J by 11 bases; unmatched bases: 10. The CDR3 spells CASSLLGQGASGAFF. The CDR3 DNA follows: TGCGCCAGCAGCTTATTGGGACAGGGGGCATCTGGGGCTTTCTTT.

J is TRBJ2-1 and V is TRBV2; 8 bases line up with TRBD1. Trimming removed 7 bases from V and 2 bases from J; junction bases left unmatched: 7. The CDR3 has 15 residues. The germline gives CDR1 SNHLY, CDR2 FYNNEI. CDR3 DNA sequence: TGTGCCAGCACTTCCGACAGGGGAGCCTACAATGAGCAGTTCTTC. Translation: CASTSDRGAYNEQFF.

A single count supports this clone. The chain is built from TRBV6-5 and TRBJ1-4, with a tentative D call TRBD1 (5 bases). Germline V gene sequence: CDR1 MNHEY, CDR2 SVGAGI. The CDR3 covers 14 residues. The ends were cut back, 0 bases at V and 8 bases at J, with 10 bases in the middle. CDR3 sequence (DNA): TGTGCCAGCAGTTACTCGGTGCAGGGCGAAAAACTGTTTTTT. It encodes CASSYSVQGEKLFF.

This rearrangement joins TRBV5-6 to TRBJ2-3; 11 nucleotides align to TRBD2. Per the germline V gene, CDR1 is SGHDT and CDR2 is YYEEEE. V trimming: 4 bases; J trimming: 4 bases; junction bases outside the gene matches: 8. This CDR3 is 16 amino acids long. The CDR3 spells CASSLRLAGSSDTQYF. The CDR3 region has the DNA TGTGCCAGCAGCCTTCGACTAGCGGGGTCCTCAGATACGCAGTATTTT.

The table lists this clone with a few counts. CDR3 nucleotide sequence: TGTGCCACCCAGGACAGGGGCAATATGAACACTGAAGCTTTCTTT. It codes for CATQDRGNMNTEAFF. The rearrangement joins TRBV19 to TRBJ1-1; 9 nucleotides line up with TRBD1. The ends lost 10 bases at V and 0 bases at J; junction bases unmatched: 9. The CDR3 totals 15 residues. Germline CDR1 and CDR2: LNHDA and SQIVND (reference sequence).

The V and J genes are TRBV11-2 and TRBJ2-1; D is possibly TRBD2 (5 bases). The CDR3 length is 14 residues. Trimming took 7 bases from V and 3 from J, leaving 13 bases between them. Germline loops: CDR1 SGHAT, CDR2 FQNNGV. In DNA form, the CDR3 reads TGTGCCAGCATGGTGGGAGCGCACTACAATGAGCAGTTCTTC. It translates to CASMVGAHYNEQFF.

The chain combines TRBV5-4 with TRBJ2-3; 7 nucleotides agree with TRBD2. The length of the CDR3 is 16 residues. Unmatched junction bases numbered 17, after V lost 4 bases and J lost 9 bases. CDR1 and CDR2 from the germline V gene are SGHNT and YYREEE (reference sequence). The CDR3 bases are TGTGCCAGCAGCGGGGGTGGTGCGGGGGACGTGGAGACGCAGTATTTT. Its protein product is CASSGGGAGDVETQYF.

The chain uses TRBV2 and TRBJ1-5, with 9 bases that match TRBD1. Germline lookup yields CDR1 SNHLY and CDR2 FYNNEI. This CDR3 is 14 amino acids long. The V gene end was trimmed by 6 bases and the J gene end by 4 bases; junction bases not matched to a gene: 4. The CDR3 reads CASRGDRENQPQHF. The CDR3 coding sequence is TGTGCCAGCAGGGGGGACAGGGAAAATCAGCCCCAGCATTTT.

The J gene is TRBJ2-1, the V gene TRBV15; D unclear. Per germline, CDR1 LNHNV and CDR2 YYDKDF (reference sequence). With 2 bases removed from V and 9 bases from J, the gap between germline ends came to 8 bases. This CDR3 is 12 amino acids long. The CDR3 reads CATSRYPGEQFF. DNA of the CDR3: TGTGCCACCAGCAGATACCCCGGTGAGCAGTTCTTC.

This rearrangement joins TRBV7-3 to TRBJ2-6, with no clear D. Per germline, CDR1 SGHTA and CDR2 FQGTGA. V was shortened by 5 bases and J by 2 bases, with 10 bases between the two germline ends. The CDR3 is made up of 15 amino acids. The CDR3 loop is CASSAYMPGANVLTF. CDR3 in DNA: TGTGCCAGCAGCGCTTACATGCCTGGGGCCAACGTCCTGACTTTC.